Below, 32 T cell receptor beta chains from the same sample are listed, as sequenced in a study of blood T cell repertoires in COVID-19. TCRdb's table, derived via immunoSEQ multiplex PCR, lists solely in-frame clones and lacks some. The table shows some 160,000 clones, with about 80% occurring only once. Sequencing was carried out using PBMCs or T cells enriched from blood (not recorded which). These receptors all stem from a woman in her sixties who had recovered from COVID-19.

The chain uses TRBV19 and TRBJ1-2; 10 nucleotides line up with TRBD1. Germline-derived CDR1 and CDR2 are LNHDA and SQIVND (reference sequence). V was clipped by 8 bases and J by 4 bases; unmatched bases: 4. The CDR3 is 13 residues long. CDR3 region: CASCRDRGYGYTF. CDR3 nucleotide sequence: TGTGCCAGTTGCCGGGACAGGGGCTATGGCTACACCTTC.

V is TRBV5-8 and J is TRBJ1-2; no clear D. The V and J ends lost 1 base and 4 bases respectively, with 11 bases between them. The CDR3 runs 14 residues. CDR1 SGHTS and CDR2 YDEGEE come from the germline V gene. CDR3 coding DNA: TGTGCCAGCAGCTTGTCACTTACCGGCTATGGCTACACCTTC. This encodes CASSLSLTGYGYTF. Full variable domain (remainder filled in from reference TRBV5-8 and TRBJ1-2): EAGVTQSPTHLIKTRGQQATLRCSPISGHTSVYWYQQALGLGLQFLLWYDEGEERNRGNFPPRFSGRQFPNYSSELNVNALELEDSALYLCASSLSLTGYGYTFGSGTRLTVV.

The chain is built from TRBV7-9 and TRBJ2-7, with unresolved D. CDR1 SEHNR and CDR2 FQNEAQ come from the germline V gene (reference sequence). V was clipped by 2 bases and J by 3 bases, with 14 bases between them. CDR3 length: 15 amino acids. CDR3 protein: CASSLSVSTLYEQYF. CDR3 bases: TGTGCCAGCAGCTTATCGGTGTCTACCCTCTACGAGCAGTACTTC.

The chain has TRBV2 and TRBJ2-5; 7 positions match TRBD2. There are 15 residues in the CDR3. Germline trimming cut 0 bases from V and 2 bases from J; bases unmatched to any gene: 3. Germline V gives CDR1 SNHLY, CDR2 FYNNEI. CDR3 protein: CASSEARGEQETQYF. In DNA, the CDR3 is TGTGCCAGCAGTGAAGCTCGGGGGGAACAAGAGACCCAGTACTTC. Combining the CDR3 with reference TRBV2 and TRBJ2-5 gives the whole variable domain EPEVTQTPSHQVTQMGQEVILRCVPISNHLYFYWYRQILGQKVEFLVSFYNNEISEKSEIFDDQFSVERPDGSNFTLKIRSTKLEDSAMYFCASSEARGEQETQYFGPGTRLLVL.

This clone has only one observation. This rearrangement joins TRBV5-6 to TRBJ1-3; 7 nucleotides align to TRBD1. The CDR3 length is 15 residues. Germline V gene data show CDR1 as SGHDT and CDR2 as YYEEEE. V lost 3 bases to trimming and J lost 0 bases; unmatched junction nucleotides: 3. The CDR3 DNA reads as TGTGCCAGCAGCTGGGGGACAGTCTCTGGAAACACCATATATTTT. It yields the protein CASSWGTVSGNTIYF.

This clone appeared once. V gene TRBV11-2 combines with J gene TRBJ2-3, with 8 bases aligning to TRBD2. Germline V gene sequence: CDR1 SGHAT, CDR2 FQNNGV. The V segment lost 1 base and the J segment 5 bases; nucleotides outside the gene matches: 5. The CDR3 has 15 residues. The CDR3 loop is CASSLAGGLVDTQYF. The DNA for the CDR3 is TGTGCCAGCAGCTTAGCGGGGGGGCTGGTAGATACGCAGTATTTT.

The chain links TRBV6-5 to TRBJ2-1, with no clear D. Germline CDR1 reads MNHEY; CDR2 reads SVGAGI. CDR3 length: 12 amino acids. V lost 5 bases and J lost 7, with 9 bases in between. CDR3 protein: CASSRPRNEQFF. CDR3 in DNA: TGTGCCAGCAGTCGCCCGAGAAATGAGCAGTTCTTC.

Written as DNA, the CDR3 is TGTGCCAGCAGTGAAGGGGTCAGGGTGGTTGGCTACACCTTC. This translates into CASSEGVRVVGYTF. The V gene is TRBV2, the J gene TRBJ1-2; D is perhaps TRBD1 (5 bases). Per the germline V gene, CDR1 is SNHLY and CDR2 is FYNNEI. The CDR3 has 14 amino acids. Trimming removed 1 base at V and 7 bases at J, with 13 bases between.

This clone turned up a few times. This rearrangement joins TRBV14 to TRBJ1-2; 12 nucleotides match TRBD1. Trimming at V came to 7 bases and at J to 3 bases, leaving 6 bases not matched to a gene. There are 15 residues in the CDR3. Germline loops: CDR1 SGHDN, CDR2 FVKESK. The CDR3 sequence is CASTPRDRGHYGYTF. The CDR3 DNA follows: TGTGCCAGCACCCCCCGGGACAGGGGGCACTATGGCTACACCTTC.

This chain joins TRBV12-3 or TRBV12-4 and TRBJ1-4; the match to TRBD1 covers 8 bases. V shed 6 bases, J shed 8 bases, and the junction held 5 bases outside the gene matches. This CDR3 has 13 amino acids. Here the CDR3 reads CASRATGGEKLFF. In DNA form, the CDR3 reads TGTGCCAGCAGGGCCACAGGGGGAGAAAAACTGTTTTTT.

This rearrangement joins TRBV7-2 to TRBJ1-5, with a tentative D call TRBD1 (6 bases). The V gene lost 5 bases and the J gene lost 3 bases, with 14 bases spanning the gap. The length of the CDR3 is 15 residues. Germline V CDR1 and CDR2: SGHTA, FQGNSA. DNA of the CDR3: TGTGCCAGCAGCCCAGGGACATCCCTCAATCAGCCCCAGCATTTT. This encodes CASSPGTSLNQPQHF.

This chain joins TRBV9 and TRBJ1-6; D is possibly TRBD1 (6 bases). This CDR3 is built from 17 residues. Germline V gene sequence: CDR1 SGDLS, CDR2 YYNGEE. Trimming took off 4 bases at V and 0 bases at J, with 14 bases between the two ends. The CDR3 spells CASSNPRGTSYNSPLHF. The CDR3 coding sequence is TGTGCCAGCAGCAATCCCAGGGGTACCTCCTATAATTCACCCCTCCACTTT.

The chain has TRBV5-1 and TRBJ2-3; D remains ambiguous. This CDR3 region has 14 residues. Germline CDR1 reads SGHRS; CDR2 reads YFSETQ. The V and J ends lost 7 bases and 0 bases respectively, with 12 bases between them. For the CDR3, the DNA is TGCGCCAGCGGCCAGGCTCAGAGCACAGATACGCAGTATTTT. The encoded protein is CASGQAQSTDTQYF.

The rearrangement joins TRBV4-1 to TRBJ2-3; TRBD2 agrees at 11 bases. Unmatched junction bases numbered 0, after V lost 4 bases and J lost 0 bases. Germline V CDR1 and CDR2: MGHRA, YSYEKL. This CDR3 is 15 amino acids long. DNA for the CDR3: TGCGCCAGCAGCCCTAGCGGGGGGAGCACAGATACGCAGTATTTT. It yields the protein CASSPSGGSTDTQYF.

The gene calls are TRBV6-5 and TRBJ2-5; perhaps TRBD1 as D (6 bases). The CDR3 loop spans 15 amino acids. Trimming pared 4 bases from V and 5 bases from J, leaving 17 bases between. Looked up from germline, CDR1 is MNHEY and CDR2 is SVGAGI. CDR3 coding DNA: TGTGCCAGCAGTTGGTCCCCCAGGGGCGGGGAGACCCAGTACTTC. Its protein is CASSWSPRGGETQYF.

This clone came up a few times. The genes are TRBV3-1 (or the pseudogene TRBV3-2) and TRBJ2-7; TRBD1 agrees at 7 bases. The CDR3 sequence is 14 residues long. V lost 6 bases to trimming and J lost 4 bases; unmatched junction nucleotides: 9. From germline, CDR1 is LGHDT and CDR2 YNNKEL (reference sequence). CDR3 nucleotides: TGTGCCAGCAGAGGTAACGACAGGGAATACGAGCAGTACTTC. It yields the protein CASRGNDREYEQYF.

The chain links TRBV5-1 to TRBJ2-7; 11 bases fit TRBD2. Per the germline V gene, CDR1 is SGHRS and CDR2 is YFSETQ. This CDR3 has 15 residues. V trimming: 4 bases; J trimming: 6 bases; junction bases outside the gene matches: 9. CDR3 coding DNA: TGCGCCAGCAGCAGTAGCGGGGGGGCCTCGTTCGAGCAGTACTTC. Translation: CASSSSGGASFEQYF.

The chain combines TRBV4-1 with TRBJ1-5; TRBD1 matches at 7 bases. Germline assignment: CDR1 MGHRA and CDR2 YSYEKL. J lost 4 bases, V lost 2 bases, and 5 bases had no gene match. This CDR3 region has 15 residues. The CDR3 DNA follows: TGCGCCAGCAGCCAACCCGACAGGGATAATCAGCCCCAGCATTTT. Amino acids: CASSQPDRDNQPQHF.

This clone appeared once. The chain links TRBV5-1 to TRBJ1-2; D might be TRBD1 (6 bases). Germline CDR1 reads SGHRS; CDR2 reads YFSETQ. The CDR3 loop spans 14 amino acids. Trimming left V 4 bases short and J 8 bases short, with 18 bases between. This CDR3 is CASSVLSGEPGYTF. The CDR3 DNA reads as TGCGCCAGCAGCGTACTATCAGGGGAACCCGGCTACACCTTC. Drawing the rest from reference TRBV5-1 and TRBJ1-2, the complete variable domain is KAGVTQTPRYLIKTRGQQVTLSCSPISGHRSVSWYQQTPGQGLQFLFEYFSETQRNKGNFPGRFSGRQFSNSRSEMNVSTLELGDSALYLCASSVLSGEPGYTFGSGTRLTVV.

CDR3 DNA: TGCGCCAGCAGCGGGTTGGAGGGGCCCTACAATGAGCAGTTCTTC. This sequence encodes CASSGLEGPYNEQFF. The rearrangement uses TRBV5-1 and TRBJ2-1, with a tentative D call TRBD2 (6 bases). The CDR3 totals 15 residues. V was clipped by 4 bases and J by 2 bases, with 13 bases between them. Germline V gene data show CDR1 as SGHRS and CDR2 as YFSETQ.

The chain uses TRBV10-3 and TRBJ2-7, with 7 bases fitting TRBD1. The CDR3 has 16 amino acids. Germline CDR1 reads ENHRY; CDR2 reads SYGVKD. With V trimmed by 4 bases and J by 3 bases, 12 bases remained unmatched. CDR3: CAISGDREKTGYEQYF. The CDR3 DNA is TGTGCCATCAGTGGGGACAGAGAAAAAACGGGCTACGAGCAGTACTTC.

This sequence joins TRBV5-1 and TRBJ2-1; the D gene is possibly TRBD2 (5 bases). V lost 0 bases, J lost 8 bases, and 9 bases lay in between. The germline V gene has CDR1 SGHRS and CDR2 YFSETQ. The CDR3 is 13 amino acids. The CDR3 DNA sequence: TGCGCCAGCAGCTTGGCCAGCGGCTATGAGCAGTTCTTC. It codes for CASSLASGYEQFF.

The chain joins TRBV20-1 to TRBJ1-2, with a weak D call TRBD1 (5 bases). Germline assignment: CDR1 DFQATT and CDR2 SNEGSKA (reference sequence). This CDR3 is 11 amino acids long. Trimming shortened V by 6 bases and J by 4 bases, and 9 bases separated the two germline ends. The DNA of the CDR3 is TGCAGTGCGGCAGGGCTCTATGGCTACACCTTC. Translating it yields CSAAGLYGYTF.

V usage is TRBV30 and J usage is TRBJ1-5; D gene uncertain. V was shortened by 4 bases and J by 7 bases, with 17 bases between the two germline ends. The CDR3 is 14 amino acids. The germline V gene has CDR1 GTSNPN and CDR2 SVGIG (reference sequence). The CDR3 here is CAWNDDNTRQPQHF. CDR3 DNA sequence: TGTGCCTGGAACGACGACAACACAAGACAGCCCCAGCATTTT.

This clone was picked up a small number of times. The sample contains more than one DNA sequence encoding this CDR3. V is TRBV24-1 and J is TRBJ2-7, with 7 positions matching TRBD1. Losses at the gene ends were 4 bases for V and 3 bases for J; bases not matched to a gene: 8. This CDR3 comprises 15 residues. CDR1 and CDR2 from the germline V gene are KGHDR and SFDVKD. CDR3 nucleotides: TGTGCCACCAGTGACCCGCGACAGGGCGACTACGAGCAGTACTTC. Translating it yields CATSDPRQGDYEQYF.

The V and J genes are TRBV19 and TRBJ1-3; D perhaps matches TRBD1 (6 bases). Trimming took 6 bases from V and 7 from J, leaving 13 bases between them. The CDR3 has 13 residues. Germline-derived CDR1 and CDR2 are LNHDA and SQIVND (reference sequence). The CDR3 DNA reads TGTGCCAGTAGACGAACAGGGTTGAACACCATATATTTT. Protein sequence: CASRRTGLNTIYF.

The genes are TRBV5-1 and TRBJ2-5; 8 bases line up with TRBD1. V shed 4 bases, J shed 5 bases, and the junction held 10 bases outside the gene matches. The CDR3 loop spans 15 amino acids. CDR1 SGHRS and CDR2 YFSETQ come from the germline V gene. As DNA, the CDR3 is TGCGCCAGCAGCAGACCCGACAGGGGTGAGGAGACCCAGTACTTC. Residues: CASSRPDRGEETQYF.

CDR3 amino acids: CASSIAGGVSGQYF. The CDR3 DNA reads as TGTGCCAGCAGCATAGCGGGGGGTGTTAGTGGCCAGTACTTC. V and J are TRBV2 and TRBJ2-5, with 10 positions matching TRBD2. This CDR3 region has 14 residues. J was trimmed by 10 bases and V by 6 bases; bases with no gene match: 11. Germline values: CDR1 SNHLY, CDR2 FYNNEI.

The CDR3 spells CASSWGQEYNEQFF. The CDR3 DNA reads TGTGCCAGCAGTTGGGGACAGGAATACAATGAGCAGTTCTTC. V and J are TRBV6-5 and TRBJ2-1, with 8 bases aligning to TRBD1. The germline CDR1 and CDR2 sequences are MNHEY and SVGAGI. This CDR3 contains 14 residues. J was trimmed by 4 bases and V by 4 bases; bases with no gene match: 3.

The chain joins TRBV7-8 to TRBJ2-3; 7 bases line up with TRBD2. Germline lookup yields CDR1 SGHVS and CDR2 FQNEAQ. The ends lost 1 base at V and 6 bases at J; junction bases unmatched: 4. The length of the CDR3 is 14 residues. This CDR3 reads CASSLGLSGDTQYF. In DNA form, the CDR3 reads TGTGCCAGCAGCTTAGGGCTTAGCGGGGATACGCAGTATTTT.

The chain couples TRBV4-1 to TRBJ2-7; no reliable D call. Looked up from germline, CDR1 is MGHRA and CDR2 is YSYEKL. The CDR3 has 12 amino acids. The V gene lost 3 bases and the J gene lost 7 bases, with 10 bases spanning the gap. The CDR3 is CASSHPPGEQYF. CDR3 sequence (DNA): TGCGCCAGCAGCCACCCCCCCGGGGAGCAGTACTTC.

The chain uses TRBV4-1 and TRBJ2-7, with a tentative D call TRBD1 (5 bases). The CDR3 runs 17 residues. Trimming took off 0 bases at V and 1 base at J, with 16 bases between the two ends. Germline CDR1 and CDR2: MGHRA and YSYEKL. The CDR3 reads CASSQDPGHSFSYEQYF. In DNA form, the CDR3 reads TGCGCCAGCAGCCAAGATCCTGGACACTCCTTTTCCTACGAGCAGTACTTC.